This TCR beta chain was found in a study of regulatory T cells in long-lasting Graves disease. On the study more broadly: Prior antithyroid drug treatment in newly diagnosed Graves' patients lasted under 3 months.

Time point in this sample: newly diagnosed GD, antithyroid drugs for less than 3 months. PBMC RNA was the source of the TCR library. Diagnosis followed American Thyroid Association guidelines for Graves' disease. Germline values: CDR1 SEHNR, CDR2 FQNEAQ (reference sequence). Trimming stripped 5 bases from V and 3 bases from J, with 11 bases between. This CDR3 is 13 amino acids long. Sequencing libraries for TCR beta were prepared with iRepertoire HTBI primers and Arm-PCR of CDR3 regions. TCRdb reprocessed the multiplex PCR reads via MiXCR and lists one record per CDR3 protein. The table includes roughly 520,000 distinct CDR3 sequences, approximately 12% detected once. The data also belong to a second study, concerning T cells in Graves' hyperthyroidism and ophthalmopathy. In that study: An absence of ophthalmopathy progression within 18 months meant stable Graves' hyperthyroidism. Using the HTBI primer set, a first-round RT-PCR was run on the TCR CDR3.

The rearrangement uses TRBV7-9 and TRBJ2-7, with D tentatively TRBD1 (5 bases). Sample: peripheral blood mononuclear cells (PBMCs), taken at new diagnosis, from a patient treated with antithyroid drugs. The sequence derives from a young woman with Graves disease. The CDR3 loop is CASSRAQGYEQYF. The CDR3 coding sequence is TGTGCCAGCAGCCGCGCCCAGGGCTACGAGCAGTACTTC. Filled out from reference TRBV7-9 and TRBJ2-7, the complete variable domain reads DTGVSQNPRHKITKRGQNVTFRCDPISEHNRLYWYRQTLGQGPEFLTYFQNEAQLEKSRLLSDRFSAERPKGSFSTLEIQRTEQGDSAMYLCASSRAQGYEQYFGPGTRLTVT.